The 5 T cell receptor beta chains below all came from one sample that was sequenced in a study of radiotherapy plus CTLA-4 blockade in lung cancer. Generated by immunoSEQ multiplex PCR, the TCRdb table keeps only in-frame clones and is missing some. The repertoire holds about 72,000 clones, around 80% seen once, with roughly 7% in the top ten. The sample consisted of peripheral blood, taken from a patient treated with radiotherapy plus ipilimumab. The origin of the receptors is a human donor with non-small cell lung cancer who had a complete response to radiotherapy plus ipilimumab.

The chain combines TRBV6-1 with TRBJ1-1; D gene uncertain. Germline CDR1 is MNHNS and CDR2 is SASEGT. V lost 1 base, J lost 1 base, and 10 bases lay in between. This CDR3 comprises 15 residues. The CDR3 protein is CASSEGVRQNTEAFF. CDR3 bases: TGTGCCAGCAGTGAAGGAGTACGGCAGAACACTGAAGCTTTCTTT.

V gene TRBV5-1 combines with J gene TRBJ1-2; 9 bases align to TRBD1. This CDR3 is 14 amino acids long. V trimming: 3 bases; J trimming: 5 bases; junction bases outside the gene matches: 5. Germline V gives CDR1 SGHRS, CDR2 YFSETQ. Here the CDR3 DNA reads TGCGCCAGCAGCTCCGCCGGGACAGGGTATGGCTACACCTTC. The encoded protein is CASSSAGTGYGYTF.

CDR3 DNA: TGTGCCAGCAGCCCTGGGACCGCAGCCCCTTGGGGCTACACCTTC. This translates into CASSPGTAAPWGYTF. This rearrangement joins TRBV7-2 to TRBJ1-2; D perhaps matches TRBD1 (5 bases). CDR1 is SGHTA and CDR2 is FQGNSA in the germline V gene. Trimming removed 5 bases from V and 8 bases from J, with 21 bases in between. The CDR3 contains 15 residues.

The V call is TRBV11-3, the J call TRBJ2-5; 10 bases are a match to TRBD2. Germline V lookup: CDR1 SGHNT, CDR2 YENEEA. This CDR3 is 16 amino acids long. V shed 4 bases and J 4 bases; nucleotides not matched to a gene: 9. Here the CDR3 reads CASSSGKAGGLETQYF. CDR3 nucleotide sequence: TGTGCCAGCAGCTCGGGAAAAGCGGGAGGGTTAGAGACCCAGTACTTC.

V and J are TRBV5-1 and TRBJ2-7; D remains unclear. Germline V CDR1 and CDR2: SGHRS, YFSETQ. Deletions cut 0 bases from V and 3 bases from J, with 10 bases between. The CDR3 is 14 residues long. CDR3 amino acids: CASSLEAGDYEQYV. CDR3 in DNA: TGCGCCAGCAGCTTGGAGGCAGGTGACTACGAGCAGTACGTC.